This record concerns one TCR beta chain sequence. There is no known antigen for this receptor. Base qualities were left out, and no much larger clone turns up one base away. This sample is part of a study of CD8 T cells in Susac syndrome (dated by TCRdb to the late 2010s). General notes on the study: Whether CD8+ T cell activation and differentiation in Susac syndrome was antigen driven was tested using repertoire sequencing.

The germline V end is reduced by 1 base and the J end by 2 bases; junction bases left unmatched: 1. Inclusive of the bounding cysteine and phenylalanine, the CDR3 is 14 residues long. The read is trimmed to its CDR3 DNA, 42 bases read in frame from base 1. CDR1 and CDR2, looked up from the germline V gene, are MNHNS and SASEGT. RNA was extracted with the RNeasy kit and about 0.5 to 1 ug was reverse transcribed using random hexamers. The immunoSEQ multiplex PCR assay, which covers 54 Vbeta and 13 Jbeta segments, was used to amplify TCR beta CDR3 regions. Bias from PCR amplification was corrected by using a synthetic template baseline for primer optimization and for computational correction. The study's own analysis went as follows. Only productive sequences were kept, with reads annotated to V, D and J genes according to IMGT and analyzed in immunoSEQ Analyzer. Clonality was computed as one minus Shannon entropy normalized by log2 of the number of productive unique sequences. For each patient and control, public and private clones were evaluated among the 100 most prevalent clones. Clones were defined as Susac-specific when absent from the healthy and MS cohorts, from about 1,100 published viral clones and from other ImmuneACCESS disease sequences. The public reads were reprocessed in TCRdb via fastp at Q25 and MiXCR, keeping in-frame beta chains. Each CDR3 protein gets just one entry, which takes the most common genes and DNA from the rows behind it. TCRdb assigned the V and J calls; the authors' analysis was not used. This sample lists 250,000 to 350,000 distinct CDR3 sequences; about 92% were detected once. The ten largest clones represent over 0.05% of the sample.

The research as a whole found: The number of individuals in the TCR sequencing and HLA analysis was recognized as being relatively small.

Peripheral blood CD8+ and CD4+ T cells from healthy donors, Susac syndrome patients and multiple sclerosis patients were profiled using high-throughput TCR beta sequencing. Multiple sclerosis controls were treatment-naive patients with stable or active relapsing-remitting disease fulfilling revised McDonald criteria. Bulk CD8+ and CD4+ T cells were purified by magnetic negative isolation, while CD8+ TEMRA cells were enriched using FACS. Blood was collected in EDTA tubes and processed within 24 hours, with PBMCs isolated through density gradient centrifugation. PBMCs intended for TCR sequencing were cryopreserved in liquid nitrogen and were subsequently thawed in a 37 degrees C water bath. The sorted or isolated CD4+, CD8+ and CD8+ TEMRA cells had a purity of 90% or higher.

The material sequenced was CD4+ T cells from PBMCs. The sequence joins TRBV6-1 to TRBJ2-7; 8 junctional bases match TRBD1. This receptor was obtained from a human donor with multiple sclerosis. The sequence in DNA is TGTGCCAGCAGTGAAGGCAGGGGGCCCTACGAGCAGTACTTC. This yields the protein CASSEGRGPYEQYF.